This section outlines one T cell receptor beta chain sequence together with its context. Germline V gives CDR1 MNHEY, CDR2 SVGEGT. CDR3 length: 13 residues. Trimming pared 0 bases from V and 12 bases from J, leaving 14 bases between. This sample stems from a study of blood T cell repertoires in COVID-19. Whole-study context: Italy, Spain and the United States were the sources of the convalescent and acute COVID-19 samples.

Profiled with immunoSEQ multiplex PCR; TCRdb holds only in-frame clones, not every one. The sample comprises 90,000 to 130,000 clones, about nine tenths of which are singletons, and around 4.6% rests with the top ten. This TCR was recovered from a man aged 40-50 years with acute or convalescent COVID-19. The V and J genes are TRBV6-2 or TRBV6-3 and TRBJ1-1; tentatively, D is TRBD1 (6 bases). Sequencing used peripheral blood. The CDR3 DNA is TGTGCCAGCAGTTACTCTGTGGGGGCGAGAACTTTCTTT. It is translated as CASSYSVGARTFF.